This T cell receptor beta chain was identified in a study of blood T cells in healthy people across ages. General study findings and limits: Investigators viewed diversity estimates from one million T cells as underestimates, the study reported.

Trimming cost V 5 bases and J 4 bases, with 16 bases left between them. There are 15 residues in the CDR3. Germline V gives CDR1 SGHTA, CDR2 FQGNSA. Through a sample-barcoded 5' primer and a J-beta primer mix, a second PCR was run for roughly 6 to 11 cycles. TCRdb analysed the 5' RACE reads with MiXCR anew, one entry per CDR3 protein. Of about 1.4 million distinct CDR3 sequences in the sample, approximately 59% are singletons; the top ten hold roughly 6.3%. This clonotype was counted a few times. The antigen remains undetermined. Sequenced: blood. The sequence was collected from a man between 18 and 29 years old in good health. The chain combines TRBV7-2 with TRBJ2-3; D gene ambiguous. CDR3 in DNA: TGTGCCAGCAGCCTGATGGCTCGATTTTCAGATACGCAGTATTTT. Amino acid sequence: CASSLMARFSDTQYF.